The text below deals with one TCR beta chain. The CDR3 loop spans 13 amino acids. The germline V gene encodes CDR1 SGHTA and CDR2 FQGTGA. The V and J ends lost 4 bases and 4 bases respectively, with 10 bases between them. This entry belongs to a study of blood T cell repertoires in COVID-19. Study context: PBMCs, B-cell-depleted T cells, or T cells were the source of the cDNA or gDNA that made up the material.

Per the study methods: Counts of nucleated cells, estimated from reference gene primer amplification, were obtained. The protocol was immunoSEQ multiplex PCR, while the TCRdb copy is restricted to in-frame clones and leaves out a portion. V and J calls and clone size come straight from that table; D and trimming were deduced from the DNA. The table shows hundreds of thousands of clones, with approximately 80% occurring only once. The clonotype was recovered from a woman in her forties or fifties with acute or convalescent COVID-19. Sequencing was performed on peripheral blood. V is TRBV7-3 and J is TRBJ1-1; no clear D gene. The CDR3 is CASSSTGVTEAFF. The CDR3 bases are TGTGCCAGCAGCTCGACCGGGGTCACTGAAGCTTTCTTT.